Listed below are T cell receptor beta chains from one sample, sequenced in a study of cytomegalovirus exposure and HLA in healthy donors. The table came from immunoSEQ multiplex PCR; TCRdb's copy has only in-frame clones and leaves some out. This table has a few hundred thousand clones, 80% to 90% appearing once. Sequenced sample: PBMCs. Source of these receptors: a man aged 25 to 40 in good health and CMV-seronegative. CDR3s include the opening cysteine and the closing phenylalanine or tryptophan. Fields, in order: J gene, V gene, clone size, D gene, CDR3 protein, CDR3 DNA. A D gene is named only where the DNA matches it firmly. A row's size may be missing; if present it is once, few, many or a size class.

j_call: TRBJ1-1; v_call: TRBV28; clone_size: -; d_call: -; cdr3_aa: CASSLLGGGGTEAFF; cdr3_nt: TGTGCCAGCAGTTTATTGGGGGGAGGGGGCACTGAAGCTTTCTTT
j_call: TRBJ2-7; v_call: TRBV7-9; clone_size: -; d_call: TRBD2; cdr3_aa: CASSHPGLTNEQYF; cdr3_nt: TGTGCCAGCAGCCATCCGGGACTAACGAACGAGCAGTACTTC
j_call: TRBJ1-5; v_call: TRBV7-9; clone_size: -; d_call: -; cdr3_aa: CASSPGGARNQPQHF; cdr3_nt: TGTGCCAGCAGCCCCGGGGGGGCCAGAAATCAGCCCCAGCATTTT
j_call: TRBJ1-4; v_call: TRBV19; clone_size: -; d_call: -; cdr3_aa: CASRGRPYNEKLFF; cdr3_nt: TGTGCCAGTAGGGGGAGGCCCTATAATGAAAAACTGTTTTTT
j_call: TRBJ2-1; v_call: TRBV9; clone_size: -; d_call: TRBD2; cdr3_aa: CASSVSGGPYNEQFF; cdr3_nt: TGTGCCAGCAGCGTAAGCGGGGGGCCTTACAATGAGCAGTTCTTC
j_call: TRBJ1-2; v_call: TRBV2; clone_size: -; d_call: TRBD1; cdr3_aa: CASVRVGGDREETF; cdr3_nt: TGTGCCAGCGTCCGGGTAGGGGGAGACAGGGAAGAAACCTTC
j_call: TRBJ2-7; v_call: TRBV5-4; clone_size: -; d_call: TRBD1; cdr3_aa: CASSSKVRGGNEQYF; cdr3_nt: TGTGCCAGCAGCTCAAAGGTTAGAGGGGGCAACGAGCAGTACTTC
j_call: TRBJ2-7; v_call: TRBV7-9; clone_size: -; d_call: -; cdr3_aa: CASTIRDKPYEQYF; cdr3_nt: TGTGCCAGCACGATTAGGGACAAGCCCTACGAGCAGTACTTC
j_call: TRBJ2-7; v_call: TRBV14; clone_size: -; d_call: TRBD1; cdr3_aa: CASSIATGGIEQYF; cdr3_nt: TGTGCCAGCAGCATTGCGACAGGGGGCATAGAGCAGTACTTC
j_call: TRBJ1-5; v_call: TRBV7-3; clone_size: -; d_call: -; cdr3_aa: CASTSWAGSSNQPQHF; cdr3_nt: TGTGCCAGCACCTCCTGGGCAGGGTCCAGCAATCAGCCCCAGCATTTT
j_call: TRBJ1-3; v_call: TRBV5-1; clone_size: -; d_call: -; cdr3_aa: CASSLAGGSGNTIYF; cdr3_nt: TGCGCCAGCAGCTTGGCCGGAGGAAGTGGAAACACCATATATTTT
j_call: TRBJ2-7; v_call: TRBV5-1; clone_size: few; d_call: -; cdr3_aa: CASSLAEGSYEQYF; cdr3_nt: TGCGCCAGCAGCTTGGCGGAGGGATCCTACGAGCAGTACTTC
j_call: TRBJ2-7; v_call: TRBV7-2; clone_size: -; d_call: TRBD1; cdr3_aa: CASSLRTGQTYEQYF; cdr3_nt: TGTGCCAGCAGCTTACGGACAGGCCAGACCTACGAGCAGTACTTC
j_call: TRBJ2-1; v_call: TRBV4-2; clone_size: -; d_call: TRBD2; cdr3_aa: CASSQSGTRDRIEQFF; cdr3_nt: TGTGCCAGCAGCCAATCCGGGACTAGGGATAGGATTGAGCAGTTCTTC
j_call: TRBJ1-2; v_call: TRBV1; clone_size: -; d_call: -; cdr3_aa: CTSSPRRCGYTF; cdr3_nt: TGCACCAGCAGCCCTCGGAGATGCGGCTACACCTTC
j_call: TRBJ1-5; v_call: TRBV28; clone_size: -; d_call: -; cdr3_aa: CASSSLRVNQPQHF; cdr3_nt: TGTGCCAGCAGTAGCCTACGGGTCAATCAGCCCCAGCATTTT
j_call: TRBJ2-3; v_call: TRBV19; clone_size: few; d_call: TRBD2; cdr3_aa: CASHFTRGDTDTQYF; cdr3_nt: TGTGCCAGCCATTTTACGCGGGGGGACACAGATACGCAGTATTTT
j_call: TRBJ1-1; v_call: TRBV28; clone_size: -; d_call: -; cdr3_aa: CASSLDAGAAFF; cdr3_nt: TGTGCCAGCAGCCTGGATGCTGGGGCGGCTTTCTTT
j_call: TRBJ2-7; v_call: TRBV5-1; clone_size: -; d_call: -; cdr3_aa: CASSSAGQTYEQYF; cdr3_nt: TGCGCCAGCAGCTCCGCGGGACAGACCTACGAGCAGTACTTC
j_call: TRBJ2-7; v_call: TRBV9; clone_size: once; d_call: -; cdr3_aa: CASSVNSLHYEQYF; cdr3_nt: TGTGCCAGCAGCGTGAATAGCCTCCACTACGAGCAGTACTTC
j_call: TRBJ1-1; v_call: TRBV5-5; clone_size: -; d_call: -; cdr3_aa: CASSFAREEAFF; cdr3_nt: TGTGCCAGCAGCTTCGCACGAGAAGAAGCTTTCTTT
j_call: TRBJ1-5; v_call: TRBV7-9; clone_size: -; d_call: -; cdr3_aa: CATQGGAANQPQHF; cdr3_nt: TGTGCCACTCAAGGGGGAGCAGCCAATCAGCCCCAGCATTTT
j_call: TRBJ2-3; v_call: TRBV2; clone_size: -; d_call: TRBD1; cdr3_aa: CASSGTGYTDTQYF; cdr3_nt: TGTGCCAGCAGCGGGACAGGCTACACAGATACGCAGTATTTT
j_call: TRBJ2-7; v_call: TRBV7-9; clone_size: -; d_call: TRBD1; cdr3_aa: CASSLIQGRYEQYF; cdr3_nt: TGTGCCAGCAGCTTAATACAGGGGCGATACGAGCAGTACTTC
j_call: TRBJ1-5; v_call: TRBV19; clone_size: once; d_call: -; cdr3_aa: CASSRQNNQPQHF; cdr3_nt: TGTGCCAGTAGTAGACAGAACAATCAGCCCCAGCATTTT
j_call: TRBJ2-1; v_call: TRBV6-8; clone_size: -; d_call: -; cdr3_aa: CASRLTGCSYNEQFF; cdr3_nt: TGTGCCAGCAGGCTTACAGGTTGCTCCTACAATGAGCAGTTCTTC
j_call: TRBJ2-5; v_call: TRBV7-2; clone_size: -; d_call: TRBD2; cdr3_aa: CASSLGLAGGPFLQTQYF; cdr3_nt: TGTGCCAGCAGCTTAGGACTAGCGGGGGGGCCTTTCCTCCAGACCCAGTACTTC
j_call: TRBJ1-5; v_call: TRBV5-1; clone_size: -; d_call: -; cdr3_aa: CASSPTGEGGQPQHF; cdr3_nt: TGCGCCAGCAGCCCCACGGGGGAAGGAGGACAGCCCCAGCATTTT
j_call: TRBJ1-2; v_call: TRBV9; clone_size: -; d_call: -; cdr3_aa: CASTTEGFGYGYTF; cdr3_nt: TGTGCCAGCACCACTGAGGGATTCGGCTATGGCTACACCTTC
j_call: TRBJ2-2; v_call: TRBV6-1; clone_size: once; d_call: -; cdr3_aa: CASRTPRSTGELFF; cdr3_nt: TGTGCCAGCAGGACTCCGCGAAGTACCGGGGAGCTGTTTTTT
j_call: TRBJ1-4; v_call: TRBV6-6; clone_size: -; d_call: TRBD1; cdr3_aa: CASSFLNRGRDEKLFF; cdr3_nt: TGTGCCAGCAGTTTCCTCAACAGGGGGCGCGATGAAAAACTGTTTTTT
j_call: TRBJ2-5; v_call: TRBV7-8; clone_size: few; d_call: TRBD2; cdr3_aa: CASSTSGLAGGDQETQYF; cdr3_nt: TGTGCCAGCAGCACCTCGGGACTAGCGGGTGGGGACCAAGAGACCCAGTACTTC
j_call: TRBJ2-5; v_call: TRBV4-2; clone_size: -; d_call: TRBD2; cdr3_aa: CASSQTTSRGETQYF; cdr3_nt: TGTGCCAGCAGCCAGACGACTAGCCGGGGGGAGACCCAGTACTTC
j_call: TRBJ2-7; v_call: TRBV5-6; clone_size: -; d_call: -; cdr3_aa: CASRFKTGAYEQYF; cdr3_nt: TGTGCCAGCAGGTTCAAGACAGGAGCCTACGAGCAGTACTTC
j_call: TRBJ1-2; v_call: TRBV6-1; clone_size: once; d_call: TRBD1; cdr3_aa: CASKGQVNYGYTF; cdr3_nt: TGTGCCAGCAAGGGACAGGTTAACTATGGCTACACCTTC
j_call: TRBJ1-5; v_call: TRBV4-3; clone_size: few; d_call: TRBD1; cdr3_aa: CASSQDRGPNQPQHF; cdr3_nt: TGCGCCAGCAGCCAAGACAGGGGGCCGAATCAGCCCCAGCATTTT
j_call: TRBJ1-2; v_call: TRBV6-5; clone_size: -; d_call: TRBD1; cdr3_aa: CASSYWTGGGYGYTF; cdr3_nt: TGTGCCAGCAGTTACTGGACAGGGGGCGGCTATGGCTACACCTTC
j_call: TRBJ2-7; v_call: TRBV11-2; clone_size: -; d_call: -; cdr3_aa: CASSLDSGGSYEQYF; cdr3_nt: TGTGCCAGCAGCTTAGATTCAGGGGGGTCCTACGAGCAGTACTTC
j_call: TRBJ2-7; v_call: TRBV5-4; clone_size: once; d_call: TRBD1; cdr3_aa: CASGDRVAYEQYF; cdr3_nt: TGTGCCAGCGGTGACAGGGTTGCCTACGAGCAGTACTTC
j_call: TRBJ1-6; v_call: TRBV5-6; clone_size: -; d_call: TRBD1; cdr3_aa: CASSLGDSSSPLHF; cdr3_nt: TGTGCCAGCAGCTTGGGGGACAGTTCTTCACCCCTCCACTTT
j_call: TRBJ2-7; v_call: TRBV11-1; clone_size: -; d_call: TRBD1; cdr3_aa: CASSLVGTGSYEQYF; cdr3_nt: TGTGCCAGCAGCTTAGTCGGGACAGGGTCGTACGAGCAGTACTTC
j_call: TRBJ2-3; v_call: TRBV2; clone_size: few; d_call: -; cdr3_aa: CASSEAARVPTDTQYF; cdr3_nt: TGTGCCAGCAGTGAAGCAGCGCGGGTGCCCACGGATACGCAGTATTTT
j_call: TRBJ2-3; v_call: TRBV18; clone_size: -; d_call: -; cdr3_aa: CASSPMRDTQYF; cdr3_nt: TGTGCCAGCTCACCAATGAGAGATACGCAGTATTTT
j_call: TRBJ2-5; v_call: TRBV25-1; clone_size: -; d_call: -; cdr3_aa: CASSEYQGRETQYF; cdr3_nt: TGTGCCAGCAGTGAATATCAGGGAAGGGAGACCCAGTACTTC
j_call: TRBJ2-5; v_call: TRBV28; clone_size: -; d_call: -; cdr3_aa: CASNGDLVPTSWETQYF; cdr3_nt: TGTGCCAGCAATGGGGACTTGGTCCCGACAAGTTGGGAGACCCAGTACTTC
j_call: TRBJ1-1; v_call: TRBV2; clone_size: -; d_call: -; cdr3_aa: CASIGNTEAFF; cdr3_nt: TGTGCCAGCATCGGGAACACTGAAGCTTTCTTT
j_call: TRBJ1-6; v_call: TRBV5-1; clone_size: -; d_call: -; cdr3_aa: CASSFRLGGPESPLHF; cdr3_nt: TGCGCCAGCAGCTTTAGATTAGGGGGACCGGAATCACCCCTCCACTTT
j_call: TRBJ2-3; v_call: TRBV27; clone_size: -; d_call: -; cdr3_aa: CASYVRTGGSTDTQYF; cdr3_nt: TGTGCCAGCTATGTCAGAACTGGGGGCAGCACAGATACGCAGTATTTT
j_call: TRBJ2-5; v_call: TRBV29-1; clone_size: -; d_call: TRBD1; cdr3_aa: CTGQLQETQYF; cdr3_nt: TGCACGGGACAGCTCCAAGAGACCCAGTACTTC
j_call: TRBJ2-7; v_call: TRBV9; clone_size: -; d_call: -; cdr3_aa: CASSVGGEVPYEQYF; cdr3_nt: TGTGCCAGCAGCGTAGGGGGGGAAGTCCCCTACGAGCAGTACTTC
j_call: TRBJ2-1; v_call: TRBV28; clone_size: -; d_call: -; cdr3_aa: CASILAPGDNEQFF; cdr3_nt: TGTGCCAGCATTTTAGCCCCGGGGGACAATGAGCAGTTCTTC
j_call: TRBJ1-1; v_call: TRBV27; clone_size: -; d_call: -; cdr3_aa: CASRRGTEAFF; cdr3_nt: TGTGCCAGCAGAAGGGGCACTGAAGCTTTCTTT
j_call: TRBJ2-2; v_call: TRBV5-1; clone_size: -; d_call: -; cdr3_aa: CASSLGGTGELFF; cdr3_nt: TGCGCCAGCAGCTTAGGAGGAACCGGGGAGCTGTTTTTT
j_call: TRBJ1-6; v_call: TRBV2; clone_size: few; d_call: TRBD1; cdr3_aa: CASSEWTGSVYAHF; cdr3_nt: TGTGCCAGCAGTGAGTGGACAGGGTCAGTTTATGCCCACTTT
j_call: TRBJ2-1; v_call: TRBV6-1; clone_size: -; d_call: -; cdr3_aa: CASILGTRANEQFF; cdr3_nt: TGTGCCAGCATATTAGGTACCAGGGCTAATGAGCAGTTCTTC
j_call: TRBJ2-7; v_call: TRBV5-8; clone_size: -; d_call: -; cdr3_aa: CASSLGGAYSYEQYF; cdr3_nt: TGTGCCAGCAGCTTAGGAGGGGCCTACTCCTACGAGCAGTACTTC
j_call: TRBJ2-5; v_call: TRBV19; clone_size: -; d_call: TRBD1; cdr3_aa: CASSGSGTVGETQYF; cdr3_nt: TGTGCCAGTAGTGGGTCCGGGACAGTCGGAGAGACCCAGTACTTC
j_call: TRBJ1-6; v_call: TRBV28; clone_size: -; d_call: TRBD1; cdr3_aa: CASRKQGISYNSPLHF; cdr3_nt: TGTGCCAGCCGAAAACAGGGGATCTCCTATAATTCACCCCTCCACTTT
j_call: TRBJ2-3; v_call: TRBV11-2; clone_size: -; d_call: TRBD1; cdr3_aa: CASSSPGGPGTQYF; cdr3_nt: TGTGCCAGCAGCTCCCCAGGGGGCCCCGGTACGCAGTATTTT